One sample yielded the 5 T cell receptor beta chains listed below, sequenced in a study of CD8 T cells in Susac syndrome. It was with random hexamers that about 0.45 to 1 ug RNA was reverse transcribed. TCRdb independently ran MiXCR on the immunoSEQ multiplex PCR reads; one entry per CDR3 protein. The sample has fewer than 200,000 distinct CDR3 sequences; roughly nine tenths are singletons. The sample taken for sequencing was CD4+ T cells from PBMCs. These receptors came from a human donor with Susac syndrome.

This chain joins TRBV6-5 and TRBJ2-3, with 7 positions matching TRBD2. The CDR3 extends over 16 amino acids. Germline-derived CDR1 and CDR2 are MNHEY and SVGAGI. Germline trimming cut 0 bases from V and 0 bases from J; bases unmatched to any gene: 3. The DNA of the CDR3 is TGTGCCAGCAGTTACTCGAGCGGGGTTAGCACAGATACGCAGTATTTT. The encoded protein is CASSYSSGVSTDTQYF.

In regard to this clonotype: Because the CDR3's place on the DNA is in doubt, the DNA is left out and the CDR3 is given as listed by TCRdb. The chain employs TRBV7-9 and TRBJ2-2. Germline CDR1 and CDR2: SEHNR and FQNEAQ (reference sequence). The CDR3 totals 14 residues, both ends included. CDR3 protein: CASSLSSSGSELFF.

The V call is TRBV6-1, the J call TRBJ2-5; TRBD2 matches 10 bases. Germline trimming cut 1 base from V and 5 bases from J; bases unmatched to any gene: 13. The CDR3 spans 18 residues. CDR1 and CDR2 (germline): MNHNS, SASEGT. The CDR3 sequence is CASSEEVAGGVIWETQYF. CDR3 nucleotides: TGTGCCAGCAGTGAAGAGGTAGCGGGGGGTGTAATATGGGAGACCCAGTACTTC.

The chain combines TRBV4-1 with TRBJ2-4; 9 nucleotides align to TRBD2. The CDR3 loop spans 18 amino acids. Germline assignment: CDR1 MGHRA and CDR2 YSYEKL. The V gene end was trimmed by 4 bases and the J gene end by 0 bases; junction bases not matched to a gene: 10. For the CDR3, the DNA is TGCGCCAGCAGCCCGCTAGCGGGGCGACTACTAGCCAAAAACATTCAGTACTTC. The encoded protein is CASSPLAGRLLAKNIQYF.

This sequence joins TRBV6-5 and TRBJ1-1; the D is unclear. The CDR3 is 14 residues long. CDR1 MNHEY and CDR2 SVGAGI come from the germline V gene. V lost 0 bases and J 6 bases, leaving 11 bases between the germline ends. The CDR3 DNA reads TGTGCCAGCAGTTACTCGGACCAGATCGCTGAAGCTTTCTTT. As protein: CASSYSDQIAEAFF.